Sequencing of this T cell receptor (beta chain) was carried out in a study of blood T cell repertoires in COVID-19. About the study: T cells, B-cell-depleted T cells, or PBMCs supplied cDNA or gDNA.

Germline V CDR1 and CDR2: LNHNV, YYDKDF (reference sequence). The CDR3 spans 17 residues. Unmatched junction bases numbered 13, after V lost 5 bases and J lost 5 bases. Only in-frame clones appear in the TCRdb table, and some are missing; sequencing was by immunoSEQ multiplex PCR. The repertoire holds about 68,000 clones, 87% seen once, with less than 8% in the top ten. The rearrangement uses TRBV15 and TRBJ2-5; 11 bases line up with TRBD2. This sequence was found in a man aged 50 to 59 with active COVID-19. The sequencing input was peripheral blood. The CDR3 bases are TGTGCCACCAGCGGGGGACTAGCGGTCCCAGAGGGGGAGACCCAGTACTTC. Residues: CATSGGLAVPEGETQYF. Full variable domain (remainder filled in from reference TRBV15 and TRBJ2-5): DAMVIQNPRYQVTQFGKPVTLSCSQTLNHNVMYWYQQKSSQAPKLLFHYYDKDFNNEADTPDNFQSRRPNTSFCFLDIRSPGLGDTAMYLCATSGGLAVPEGETQYFGPGTRLLVL.